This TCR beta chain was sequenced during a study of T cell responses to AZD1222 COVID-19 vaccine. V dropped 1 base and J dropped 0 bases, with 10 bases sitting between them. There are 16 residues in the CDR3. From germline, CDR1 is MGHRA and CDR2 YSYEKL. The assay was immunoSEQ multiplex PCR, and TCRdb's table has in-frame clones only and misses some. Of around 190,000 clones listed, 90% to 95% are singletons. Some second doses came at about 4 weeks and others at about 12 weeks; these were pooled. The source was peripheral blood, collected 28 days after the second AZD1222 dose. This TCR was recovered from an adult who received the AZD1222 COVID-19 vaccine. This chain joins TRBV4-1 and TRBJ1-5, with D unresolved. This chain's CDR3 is CASSQVSRNSNQPQHF. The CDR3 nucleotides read TGCGCCAGCAGCCAAGTCAGCCGAAATAGCAATCAGCCCCAGCATTTT.